The clone carrying this T cell receptor beta chain was seen a handful of times. Germline CDR1 MNHEY, CDR2 SMNVEV (reference sequence). Trimming removed 5 bases from V and 5 bases from J; junction bases left unmatched: 7. The CDR3 runs to 14 residues. The sample originates from a study of T cell responses to AZD1222 COVID-19 vaccine. TCRdb's table, derived via immunoSEQ multiplex PCR, lists solely in-frame clones and lacks some. The sample lists fewer than 110,000 clones; around 92% were seen once. Sequencing was performed on peripheral blood, taken on day 0 of AZD1222 vaccination. The source of this sequence is an adult in good health. This chain uses TRBV27 with TRBJ1-1; 8 bases align to TRBD1. CDR3 sequence reads: CASSPRGQVTEAFF. As DNA, the CDR3 is TGTGCCAGCAGTCCCAGGGGGCAGGTAACTGAAGCTTTCTTT.